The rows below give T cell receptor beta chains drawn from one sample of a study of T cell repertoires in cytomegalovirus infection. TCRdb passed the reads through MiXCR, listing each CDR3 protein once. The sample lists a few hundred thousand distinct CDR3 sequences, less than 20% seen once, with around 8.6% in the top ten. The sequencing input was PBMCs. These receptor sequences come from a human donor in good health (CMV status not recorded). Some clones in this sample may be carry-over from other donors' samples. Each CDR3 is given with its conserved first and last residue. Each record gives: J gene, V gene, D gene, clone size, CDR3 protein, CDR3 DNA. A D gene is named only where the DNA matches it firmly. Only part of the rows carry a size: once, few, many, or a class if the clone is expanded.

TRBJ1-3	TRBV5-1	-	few	CASSFESSILYF	TGCGCCAGCAGCTTCGAATCATCCATCCTATATTTT
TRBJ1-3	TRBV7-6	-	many	CASSLAGVPSGNTIYF	TGTGCCAGCAGCTTAGCGGGTGTGCCCTCTGGAAACACCATATATTTT
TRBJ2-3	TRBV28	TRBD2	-	CASSSGLAGAIITDTQYF	TGTGCCAGCAGTTCCGGACTAGCGGGGGCGATAATCACAGATACGCAGTATTTT
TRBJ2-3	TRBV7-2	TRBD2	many	CASNPGAGAPDTQYF	TGTGCCAGCAACCCAGGAGCGGGAGCACCAGATACGCAGTATTTT
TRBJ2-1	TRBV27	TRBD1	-	CASSTGGPGNEQFF	TGTGCCAGCAGTACAGGGGGTCCGGGCAATGAGCAGTTCTTC
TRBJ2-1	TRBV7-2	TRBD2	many	CASSSGGGDNEQFF	TGTGCCAGCAGCTCGGGAGGTGGGGATAATGAGCAGTTCTTC
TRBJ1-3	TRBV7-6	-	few	CASSPGRTPRLGNTIYF	TGTGCCAGCAGTCCGGGTCGTACACCCAGGCTGGGAAACACCATATATTTT
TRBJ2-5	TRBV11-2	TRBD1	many	CASSQGDARGTQYF	TGTGCCAGCAGCCAGGGGGACGCAAGAGGGACCCAGTACTTC
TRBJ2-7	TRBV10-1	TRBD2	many	CASSEEAGEPYEQYF	TGCGCCAGCAGTGAGGAAGCGGGAGAGCCCTACGAGCAGTACTTC
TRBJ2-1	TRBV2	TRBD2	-	CASKVIAGGFEQFF	TGTGCCAGCAAGGTAATAGCGGGAGGTTTCGAGCAGTTCTTC
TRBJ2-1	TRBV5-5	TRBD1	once	CASSYNPGQGSFNEQFF	TGTGCCAGCAGCTATAACCCGGGACAGGGGTCGTTCAACGAGCAGTTCTTC
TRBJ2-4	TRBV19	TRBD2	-	CASTSGGGNIQYF	TGTGCCAGTACCTCGGGAGGCGGAAACATTCAGTACTTC
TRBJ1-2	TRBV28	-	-	CASSFLGQQNGYTF	TGTGCCAGCAGTTTTCTAGGGCAGCAAAATGGCTACACCTTC
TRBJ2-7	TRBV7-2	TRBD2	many	CASSLEGTSGREQYF	TGTGCCAGCAGCTTAGAAGGGACTAGTGGTCGCGAGCAGTACTTC
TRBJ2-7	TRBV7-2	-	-	CASSPPSGIEQYF	TGTGCCAGCAGCCCACCTTCGGGGATCGAGCAGTACTTC
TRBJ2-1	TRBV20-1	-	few	CSASLGHNEQFF	TGCAGTGCTAGTTTGGGGCACAATGAGCAGTTCTTC
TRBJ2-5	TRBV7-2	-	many	CASSGSQGRLQETQYF	TGTGCCAGCAGCGGCTCTCAAGGCCGCCTCCAAGAGACCCAGTACTTC
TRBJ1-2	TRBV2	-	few	CASSEAQGRDYGYTF	TGTGCCAGCAGTGAAGCGCAGGGAAGGGACTATGGCTACACCTTC
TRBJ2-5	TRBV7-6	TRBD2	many	CASSPRGTSGGQTQYF	TGTGCCAGCAGCCCCCGAGGGACTAGCGGGGGACAGACCCAGTACTTC
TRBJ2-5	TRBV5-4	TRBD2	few	CASRKSSSGQETQYF	TGTGCCAGCAGGAAAAGTTCTAGCGGACAAGAGACCCAGTACTTC
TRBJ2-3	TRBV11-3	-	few	CASSLEFATDTQYF	TGTGCCAGCAGCTTAGAATTTGCTACAGATACGCAGTATTTT
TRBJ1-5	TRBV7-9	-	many	CASSLGSNSNQPQHF	TGTGCCAGCAGCTTAGGATCTAATAGCAATCAGCCCCAGCATTTT
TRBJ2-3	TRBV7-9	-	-	CASSKQGPPYF	TGTGCCAGCAGCAAACAGGGCCCTCCGTATTTT
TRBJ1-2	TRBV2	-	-	CASSEEARYGYTF	TGTGCCAGCAGTGAGGAGGCCAGATATGGCTACACCTTC
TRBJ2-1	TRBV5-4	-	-	CASTERQANEQFF	TGTGCCAGCACCGAGAGGCAGGCCAATGAGCAGTTCTTC
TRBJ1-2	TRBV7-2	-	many	CASSSGVNYGYTF	TGTGCCAGCAGCTCAGGGGTTAACTATGGCTACACCTTC
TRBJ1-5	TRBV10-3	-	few	CAISESYNQPQHF	TGTGCCATCAGTGAGTCCTATAATCAGCCCCAGCATTTT
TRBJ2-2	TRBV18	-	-	CASRFAGELFF	TGTGCCAGCCGTTTCGCCGGGGAGCTGTTTTTT
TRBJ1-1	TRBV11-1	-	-	CASSGRTDNTEAFF	TGTGCCAGCAGCGGACGGACAGACAACACTGAAGCTTTCTTT
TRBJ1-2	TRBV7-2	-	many	CASRQHQGANYGYTF	TGTGCCAGCAGACAGCACCAGGGAGCTAACTATGGCTACACCTTC
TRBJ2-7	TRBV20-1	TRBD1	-	CSACPGQGLYEQYF	TGCAGTGCTTGTCCGGGACAGGGCCTATACGAGCAGTACTTC
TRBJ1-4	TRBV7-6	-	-	CASSQTPQGNEKLFF	TGTGCCAGCAGCCAGACCCCCCAGGGTAATGAAAAACTGTTTTTT
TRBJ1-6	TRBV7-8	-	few	CASSDVILNSPLHF	TGTGCCAGCAGCGATGTAATTTTGAATTCACCCCTCCACTTT
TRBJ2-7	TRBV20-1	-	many	CSATDAGGDEQYF	TGCAGTGCTACAGACGCCGGAGGCGACGAGCAGTACTTC
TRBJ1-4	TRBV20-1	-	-	CSARTPGLTNEKLFF	TGCAGTGCCCGCACCCCAGGGTTGACTAATGAAAAACTGTTTTTT
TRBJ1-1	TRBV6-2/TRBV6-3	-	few	CASSPRTGREAFF	TGTGCCAGCAGTCCCCGGACCGGGAGAGAAGCTTTCTTT
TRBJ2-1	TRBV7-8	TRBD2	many	CASLRSLTGTSGRNEQFF	TGTGCCAGCCTACGTTCCCTAACCGGGACTAGCGGGAGGAATGAGCAGTTCTTC
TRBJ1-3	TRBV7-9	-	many	CASSLDRTSGNTIYF	TGTGCCAGCAGCCTGGACAGAACCTCTGGAAACACCATATATTTT
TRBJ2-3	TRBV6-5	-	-	CASRRGDTQYF	TGTGCCAGCAGAAGAGGTGATACGCAGTATTTT
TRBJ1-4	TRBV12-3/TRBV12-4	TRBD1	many	CASRHLQGRGVEKLFF	TGTGCCAGCAGGCATCTACAGGGGAGGGGAGTTGAAAAACTGTTTTTT
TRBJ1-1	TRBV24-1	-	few	CATSDKSGEAFF	TGTGCCACCAGTGACAAATCAGGGGAAGCTTTCTTT
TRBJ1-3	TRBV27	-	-	CASSWDSGNTIYF	TGTGCCAGCTCCTGGGACTCTGGAAACACCATATATTTT
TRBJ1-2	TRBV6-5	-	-	CASSQDRQADIYGYTF	TGTGCCAGCAGTCAGGACCGACAGGCCGACATCTATGGCTACACCTTC
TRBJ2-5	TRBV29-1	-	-	CSVSGLGGETQYF	TGCAGCGTGAGCGGCTTGGGCGGAGAGACCCAGTACTTC
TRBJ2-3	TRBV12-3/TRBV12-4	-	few	CASTARRGTDTQYF	TGTGCCAGCACCGCGCGGCGGGGCACAGATACGCAGTATTTT
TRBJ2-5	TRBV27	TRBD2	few	CASNKRGGRETQYF	TGTGCCAGCAATAAGCGGGGGGGTAGGGAGACCCAGTACTTC
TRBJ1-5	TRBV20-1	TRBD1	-	CSARPRDRYDNQPQHF	TGCAGTGCTAGGCCACGGGACAGATACGACAATCAGCCCCAGCATTTT
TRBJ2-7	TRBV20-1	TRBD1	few	CSAGTVAGYEQYF	TGCAGTGCTGGGACAGTCGCCGGATACGAGCAGTACTTC
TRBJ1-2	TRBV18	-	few	CASSLRDNYGYTF	TGTGCCAGCTCGCTCCGGGACAACTATGGCTACACCTTC
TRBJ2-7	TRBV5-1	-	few	CASSLVRDSSSYEQYF	TGCGCCAGCAGCTTGGTTCGGGACTCAAGCTCCTACGAGCAGTACTTC
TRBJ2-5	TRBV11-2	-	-	CASSLGRNNQETQYF	TGTGCCAGCAGCTTGGGTAGAAACAACCAAGAGACCCAGTACTTC
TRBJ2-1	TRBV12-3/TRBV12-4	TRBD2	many	CASSSRLAGGPDEQFF	TGTGCCAGCAGTTCCCGACTAGCGGGAGGCCCGGATGAGCAGTTCTTC